This T cell receptor beta chain was captured by sequencing in a study of cytomegalovirus exposure and HLA in healthy donors. Whole-study findings and limits: Reportedly, HLA-A and HLA-B alleles of most subjects were accurately predicted from TCR beta.

About this clone: Its antigen is currently unknown.

The V and J ends lost 3 bases and 0 bases respectively, with 9 bases between them. Looked up from germline, CDR1 is MDHEN and CDR2 is SYDVKM. The CDR3 length is 14 residues. The donors (healthy individuals) were bone marrow donors. PCR used 60 Vbeta primers and 13 Jbeta primers. In the original processing: It was a later analysis that counted around 85 million unique TCR beta chains, of which 8.5 million to 12 million were shared. The method was immunoSEQ multiplex PCR; TCRdb's version includes in-frame clones alone and lacks a portion of them. V, J and clone size are taken as reported in that table, and D and trimming were inferred from the DNA itself. This table lists some 200,000 clones.

What was sequenced was PBMCs. This sequence joins TRBV28 and TRBJ2-7; unclear D gene. The receptor's source is a boy between 5 and 17 years old in good health and CMV-seronegative. CDR3 DNA: TGTGCCAGCAGTTTCTTCGACATCTCCTACGAGCAGTACTTC. This sequence encodes CASSFFDISYEQYF.